One sample yielded the 9 T cell receptor beta chains listed below, sequenced in a study of OX40 agonist ivuxolimab in advanced cancers. Clones were sequenced by immunoSEQ multiplex PCR, and TCRdb holds only the in-frame ones, with some missing. This table has some 98,000 clones, roughly 93% appearing once. Sample: CD4+ or CD8+ T cells sorted from blood, taken in a trial of the OX40 agonist ivuxolimab. The receptors shown here come from an adult with an advanced solid tumor such as melanoma, head and neck, liver or kidney cancer.

This sequence joins TRBV6-1 and TRBJ1-6; maybe TRBD1 (5 bases). Germline-derived CDR1 and CDR2 are MNHNS and SASEGT. The CDR3 has 13 amino acids. V dropped 10 bases and J dropped 10 bases, with 17 bases sitting between them. CDR3 in amino acids: CATPTGLGSPLHF. CDR3 in DNA: TGTGCCACCCCGACGGGGCTGGGGTCACCCCTCCACTTT.

CDR3 in DNA: TGTGCCAGCAGCCAAGAAACGAGGGAAAAACTGTTTTTT. The encoded protein is CASSQETREKLFF. J is TRBJ1-4 and V is TRBV4-2, with no clear D. Trimming took off 0 bases at V and 8 bases at J, with 7 bases between the two ends. The CDR3 extends over 13 amino acids. Per the germline V gene, CDR1 is LGHNA and CDR2 is YNFKEQ.

V and J are TRBV30 and TRBJ1-5, with D unclear. CDR1 is GTSNPN and CDR2 is SVGIG in the germline V gene (reference sequence). V was shortened by 5 bases and J by 4 bases, with 12 bases between the two germline ends. CDR3 length: 13 amino acids. In DNA form, the CDR3 reads TGTGCCTGGTCCGACATGGGGAATCAGCCCCAGCATTTT. Translation: CAWSDMGNQPQHF.

The chain carries TRBV15 and TRBJ2-4; possibly TRBD1 or TRBD2 for D (5 bases each). CDR1 is LNHNV, CDR2 YYDKDF, per germline (reference sequence). The CDR3 is 16 residues long. Between the trimmed V and J ends, which lost 4 bases and 0 bases, there was a span of 13 bases. In DNA, the CDR3 is TGTGCCACCAGCAACCGAGGGGCGGTAGCCAAAAACATTCAGTACTTC. It yields the protein CATSNRGAVAKNIQYF.

This sequence joins TRBV2 and TRBJ2-3, with a possible D match to TRBD1 (6 bases). This CDR3 has 12 residues. Germline V gene data show CDR1 as SNHLY and CDR2 as FYNNEI. V gave up 11 bases and J gave up 8 bases, with 17 bases separating them. The CDR3 loop is CAFGQSFGTQYF. In DNA, the CDR3 is TGTGCCTTTGGACAGTCCTTCGGTACGCAGTATTTT.

V is TRBV4-3 and J is TRBJ2-5, with D tentatively TRBD1 or TRBD2 (5 bases each). The end of the DNA fits TRBJ2-7 better, so the J call may be wrong. The CDR3 is 16 amino acids. The V gene's germline CDR1 is LGHNA and CDR2 YSLEER. The chain's CDR3 is CASSQDLGVGSYEQYF. In nucleotides, the CDR3 is TGCGCCAGCAGCCAAGATCTGGGGGTTGGGTCCTACGAGCAGTACTTC.

J is TRBJ1-2 and V is TRBV18; D not resolved. Per germline, CDR1 KGHSH and CDR2 LQKENI. Trimming stripped 2 bases from V and 5 bases from J, with 12 bases between. CDR3 length equals 14 residues. The CDR3 protein is CASSPLSGLYGYTF. Written as DNA, the CDR3 is TGTGCCAGCTCACCATTGTCTGGTCTGTATGGCTACACCTTC. The variable domain in full, completed from reference TRBV18 and TRBJ1-2, reads NAGVMQNPRHLVRRRGQEARLRCSPMKGHSHVYWYRQLPEEGLKFMVYLQKENIIDESGMPKERFSAEFPKEGPSILRIQQVVRGDSAAYFCASSPLSGLYGYTFGSGTRLTVV.

The rearrangement uses TRBV15 and TRBJ1-6; no firm D call. The germline CDR1 and CDR2 sequences are LNHNV and YYDKDF (reference sequence). V was trimmed by 1 base and J by 9 bases, leaving 4 bases between them. The CDR3 loop spans 12 amino acids. For the CDR3, the DNA is TGTGCCACCAGCAGAGGGACTTCACCCCTCCACTTT. This gives the protein CATSRGTSPLHF. Full variable domain (outside the CDR3, taken from reference TRBV15 and TRBJ1-6): DAMVIQNPRYQVTQFGKPVTLSCSQTLNHNVMYWYQQKSSQAPKLLFHYYDKDFNNEADTPDNFQSRRPNTSFCFLDIRSPGLGDTAMYLCATSRGTSPLHFGNGTRLTVT.

The V gene is TRBV7-9, the J gene TRBJ2-1; 11 nucleotides agree with TRBD2. Trimming at V came to 5 bases and at J to 7 bases, leaving 7 bases not matched to a gene. The CDR3 is made up of 15 amino acids. Germline values: CDR1 SEHNR, CDR2 FQNEAQ (reference sequence). CDR3 residues: CASSPTSGGGNEQFF. CDR3 bases: TGTGCCAGCAGCCCCACTAGCGGGGGTGGGAATGAGCAGTTCTTC.